A selection of T cell receptor beta chains follows, all from one sample in a study of blood T cell repertoires in COVID-19. Using immunoSEQ multiplex PCR, the repertoire was profiled, and TCRdb retains in-frame clones only, with some absent. The sample shows over 45,000 clones, approximately 87% of them seen only once. The specimen sequenced was peripheral blood. These receptor sequences come from a human donor in a cohort sampled during active COVID-19. The CDR3 runs from the conserved cysteine through the conserved F or W. The D gene is left open where the match is weak. Clone size appears in some rows only: once, few, many, or a class for an expanded clone.

j_call | v_call | d_call | clone_size | cdr3_aa | cdr3_nt
TRBJ1-1 | TRBV5-4 | - | few | CASSGPGATEAFF | TGTGCCAGCAGCGGTCCAGGGGCAACTGAAGCTTTCTTT
TRBJ1-4 | TRBV5-4 | - | - | CASSLGAANEKLFF | TGTGCCAGCAGCTTGGGGGCAGCTAATGAAAAACTGTTTTTT
TRBJ1-1 | TRBV18 | - | - | CASSPYTGTRTEAFF | TGTGCCAGCTCACCATATACAGGAACGAGGACTGAAGCTTTCTTT
TRBJ2-1 | TRBV3-1/TRBV3-2 | - | - | CASSLAGRGLEDEQFF | TGTGCCAGCAGCCTCGCCGGGCGGGGGCTCGAGGATGAGCAGTTCTTC
TRBJ2-3 | TRBV4-2 | TRBD2 | - | CASSQGTSGSTDTQYF | TGTGCCAGCAGCCAAGGGACTAGCGGGAGCACAGATACGCAGTATTTT
TRBJ1-2 | TRBV12-5 | - | - | CASGTGKYGYTF | TGTGCTAGTGGTACAGGGAAGTATGGCTACACCTTC
TRBJ2-7 | TRBV6-2/TRBV6-3 | - | - | CASSYIPVPGTEQYF | TGTGCCAGCAGTTACATACCAGTTCCAGGAACGGAGCAGTACTTC
TRBJ1-2 | TRBV4-1 | TRBD1 | - | CASSQNADPRDSGYTF | TGCGCCAGCAGCCAGAACGCGGACCCCAGGGACAGTGGCTACACCTTC
TRBJ1-6 | TRBV11-2 | TRBD1 | few | CASSFRDRNSPLHF | TGTGCCAGCAGCTTCCGGGACAGAAATTCACCCCTCCACTTT
TRBJ1-6 | TRBV5-4 | - | - | CASSLDSGRRASPLHF | TGTGCCAGCAGCTTGGATTCTGGCCGGAGGGCTTCACCCCTCCACTTT
TRBJ2-1 | TRBV21-1 | - | - | CASSKKYLTSGGRSSYNEQFF | TGTGCCAGCAGCAAAAAATACCTGACTAGCGGGGGCCGCAGCTCCTACAATGAGCAGTTCTTC
TRBJ1-5 | TRBV2 | TRBD1 | - | CASSEVETGDQPQHF | TGTGCCAGCAGTGAAGTTGAGACAGGGGATCAGCCCCAGCATTTT
TRBJ1-6 | TRBV18 | - | few | CASSPLQGKRSPLHF | TGTGCCAGCTCACCCCTACAGGGAAAAAGGTCACCCCTCCACTTT
TRBJ1-6 | TRBV9 | TRBD1 | - | CASSVGQGVGGSYNSPLHF | TGTGCCAGCAGCGTAGGACAGGGGGTAGGGGGCTCCTATAATTCACCCCTCCACTTT
TRBJ2-7 | TRBV5-8 | - | - | CASSLEFGDSPQGEQYF | TGTGCCAGCAGCTTGGAGTTCGGAGACAGTCCCCAGGGCGAGCAGTACTTC
TRBJ1-6 | TRBV7-2 | - | few | CASSIFREWSPLHF | TGTGCCAGCAGCATTTTCAGGGAATGGTCACCCCTCCACTTT
TRBJ2-7 | TRBV7-2 | TRBD1 | - | CASSRRDRGYEQYF | TGTGCCAGCAGCCGCCGGGACAGGGGCTACGAGCAGTACTTC
TRBJ2-6 | TRBV5-8 | TRBD1 | - | CASSRDRGSGANVLTF | TGTGCCAGCAGTAGGGACAGGGGGTCTGGGGCCAACGTCCTGACTTTC
TRBJ1-1 | TRBV3-1/TRBV3-2 | - | - | CASSPSSGENTEAFF | TGTGCCAGCAGCCCGTCCTCCGGGGAGAACACTGAAGCTTTCTTT
TRBJ2-7 | TRBV5-1 | TRBD1 | once | CASSGTGGLEQYF | TGCGCCAGCAGCGGGACAGGGGGCCTCGAGCAGTACTTC
TRBJ2-7 | TRBV7-3 | TRBD1 | - | CASSSTLGQGSIEQYF | TGTGCCAGCAGCTCTACCCTCGGACAGGGTTCAATCGAGCAGTACTTC
TRBJ1-1 | TRBV4-2 | - | - | CASSQDQGGVVDTEAFF | TGTGCCAGCAGCCAAGATCAGGGTGGAGTCGTCGACACTGAAGCTTTCTTT
TRBJ1-2 | TRBV12-3/TRBV12-4 | - | - | CASSWGRQYGYTF | TGTGCCAGCAGCTGGGGCAGGCAGTATGGCTACACCTTC
TRBJ1-1 | TRBV5-5 | - | - | CASSLEGVLNTEAFF | TGTGCCAGCAGCTTGGAGGGAGTTCTGAACACTGAAGCTTTCTTT
TRBJ2-1 | TRBV7-2 | TRBD2 | few | CASRRTSGSYNEQFF | TGTGCCAGCAGGCGGACTAGCGGATCCTACAATGAGCAGTTCTTC
TRBJ2-1 | TRBV7-8 | - | - | CASSLRLEGYNEQFF | TGTGCCAGCAGCTTGCGGCTAGAGGGATACAATGAGCAGTTCTTC
TRBJ1-1 | TRBV14 | - | - | CASSQDQNTEAFF | TGTGCCAGCAGCCAAGACCAGAACACTGAAGCTTTCTTT